This T cell receptor beta chain was obtained from a study of cytomegalovirus exposure and HLA in healthy donors. PCR employed 60 Vbeta and 13 Jbeta primers. Clones were sequenced by immunoSEQ multiplex PCR, and TCRdb holds only the in-frame ones, with some missing. The sample lists about 93,000 clones, over 65% seen once, with about 4% in the top ten. From germline, CDR1 is MDHEN and CDR2 SYDVKM. The CDR3 is made up of 15 amino acids. Trimming took off 1 base at V and 3 bases at J, with 13 bases between the two ends. The chain has TRBV28 and TRBJ2-7, with a tentative D call TRBD2 (6 bases). The clonotype comes from a man aged 50 to 59 in good health and CMV-seronegative. Material for sequencing was PBMCs. CDR3 sequence (DNA): TGTGCCAGCAGTTTATACGGACGGACTATCTACGAGCAGTACTTC. This gives the protein CASSLYGRTIYEQYF. The variable domain in full, completed from reference TRBV28 and TRBJ2-7, reads DVKVTQSSRYLVKRTGEKVFLECVQDMDHENMFWYRQDPGLGLRLIYFSYDVKMKEKGDIPEGYSVSREKKERFSLILESASTNQTSMYLCASSLYGRTIYEQYFGPGTRLTVT.